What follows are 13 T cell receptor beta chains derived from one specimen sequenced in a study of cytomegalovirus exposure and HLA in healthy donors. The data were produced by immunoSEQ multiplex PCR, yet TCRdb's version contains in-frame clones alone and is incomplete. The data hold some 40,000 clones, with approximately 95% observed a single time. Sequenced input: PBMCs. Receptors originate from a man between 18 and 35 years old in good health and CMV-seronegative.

CDR3 region: CASSHDRDTQYF. CDR3 bases: TGTGCCAGCAGCCATGACAGAGATACGCAGTATTTT. The chain carries TRBV7-9 and TRBJ2-3, with D tentatively TRBD1 (5 bases). The CDR3 has 12 residues. Trimming shortened V by 5 bases and J by 5 bases, and 8 bases separated the two germline ends. Germline lookup yields CDR1 SEHNR and CDR2 FQNEAQ (reference sequence).

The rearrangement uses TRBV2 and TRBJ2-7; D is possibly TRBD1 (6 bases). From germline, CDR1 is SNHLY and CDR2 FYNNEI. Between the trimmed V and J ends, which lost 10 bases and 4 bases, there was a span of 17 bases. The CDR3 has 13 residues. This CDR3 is CATNRDGPYEQYF. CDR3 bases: TGTGCCACCAACAGGGACGGCCCGTACGAGCAGTACTTC.

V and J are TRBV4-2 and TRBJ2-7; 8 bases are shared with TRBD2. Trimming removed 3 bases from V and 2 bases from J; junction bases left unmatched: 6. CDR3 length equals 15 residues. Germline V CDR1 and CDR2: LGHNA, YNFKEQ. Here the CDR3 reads CASSQDKRETYEQYF. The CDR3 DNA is TGTGCCAGCAGCCAGGATAAGCGGGAGACCTACGAGCAGTACTTC.

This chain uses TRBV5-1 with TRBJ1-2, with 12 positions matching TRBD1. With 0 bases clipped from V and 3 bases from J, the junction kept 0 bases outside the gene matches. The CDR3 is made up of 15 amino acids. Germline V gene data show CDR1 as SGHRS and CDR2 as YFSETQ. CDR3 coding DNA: TGCGCCAGCAGCTTGGGGGACAGGGGGCACTATGGCTACACCTTC. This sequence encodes CASSLGDRGHYGYTF.

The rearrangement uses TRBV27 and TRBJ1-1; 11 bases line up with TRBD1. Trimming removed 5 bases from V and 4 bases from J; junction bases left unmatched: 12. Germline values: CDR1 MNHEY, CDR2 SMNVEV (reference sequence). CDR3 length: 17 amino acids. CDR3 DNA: TGTGCCAGCAGTCCCCACCTAGGACAGGGGGCGGTCACTGAAGCTTTCTTT. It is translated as CASSPHLGQGAVTEAFF.

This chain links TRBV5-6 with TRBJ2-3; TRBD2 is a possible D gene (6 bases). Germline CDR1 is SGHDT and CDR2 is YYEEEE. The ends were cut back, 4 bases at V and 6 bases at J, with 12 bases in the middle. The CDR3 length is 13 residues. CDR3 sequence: CASSGGSSDTQYF. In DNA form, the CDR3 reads TGTGCCAGCAGCGGGGGGAGTTCGGATACGCAGTATTTT. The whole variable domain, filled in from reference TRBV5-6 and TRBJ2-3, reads DAGVTQSPTHLIKTRGQQVTLRCSPKSGHDTVSWYQQALGQGPQFIFQYYEEEERQRGNFPDRFSGHQFPNYSSELNVNALLLGDSALYLCASSGGSSDTQYFGPGTRLTVL.

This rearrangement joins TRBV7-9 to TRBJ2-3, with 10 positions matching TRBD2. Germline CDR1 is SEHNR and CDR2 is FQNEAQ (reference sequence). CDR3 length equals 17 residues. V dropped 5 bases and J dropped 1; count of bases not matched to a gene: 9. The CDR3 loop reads CASSQKKREGGTDTQYF. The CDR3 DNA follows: TGTGCCAGCAGCCAAAAGAAGCGGGAGGGGGGCACAGATACGCAGTATTTT.

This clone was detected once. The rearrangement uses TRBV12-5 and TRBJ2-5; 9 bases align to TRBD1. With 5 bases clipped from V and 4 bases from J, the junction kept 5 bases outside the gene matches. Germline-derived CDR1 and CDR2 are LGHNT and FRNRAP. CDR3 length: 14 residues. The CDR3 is CASGAGQGIETQYF. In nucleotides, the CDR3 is TGTGCTAGTGGTGCGGGACAGGGAATAGAGACCCAGTACTTC.

Here the CDR3 DNA reads TGTGCCAGCAGCGTAGCGACAGGGGGCAATTCACCCCTCCACTTT. Protein: CASSVATGGNSPLHF. The chain links TRBV9 to TRBJ1-6, with 10 nucleotides matching TRBD1. V dropped 0 bases and J dropped 7; count of bases not matched to a gene: 1. CDR1 is SGDLS and CDR2 is YYNGEE in the germline V gene. The CDR3 covers 15 residues.

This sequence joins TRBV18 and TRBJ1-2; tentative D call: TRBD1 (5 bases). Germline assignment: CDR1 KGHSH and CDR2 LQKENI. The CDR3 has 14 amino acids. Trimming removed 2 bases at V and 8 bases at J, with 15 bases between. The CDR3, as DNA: TGTGCCAGCTCACCATCTCTACAGGTGGAAGGCTACACCTTC. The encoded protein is CASSPSLQVEGYTF. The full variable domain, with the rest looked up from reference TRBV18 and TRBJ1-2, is NAGVMQNPRHLVRRRGQEARLRCSPMKGHSHVYWYRQLPEEGLKFMVYLQKENIIDESGMPKERFSAEFPKEGPSILRIQQVVRGDSAAYFCASSPSLQVEGYTFGSGTRLTVV.

The CDR3 sequence: CASSLWTGVNNEQFF. DNA for the CDR3: TGTGCCAGCAGTTTATGGACAGGGGTAAACAATGAGCAGTTCTTC. The chain carries TRBV27 and TRBJ2-1; 9 positions agree with TRBD1. The V and J ends lost 1 base and 5 bases, in that order; junction bases with no gene match: 3. This CDR3 spans 15 amino acids. The V gene's germline CDR1 is MNHEY and CDR2 SMNVEV (reference sequence).

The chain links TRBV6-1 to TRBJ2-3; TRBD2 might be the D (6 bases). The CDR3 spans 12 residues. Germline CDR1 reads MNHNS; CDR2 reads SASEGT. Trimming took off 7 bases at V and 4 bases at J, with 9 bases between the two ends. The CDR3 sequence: CASTWGADTQYF. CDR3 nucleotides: TGTGCCAGCACTTGGGGGGCAGATACGCAGTATTTT.

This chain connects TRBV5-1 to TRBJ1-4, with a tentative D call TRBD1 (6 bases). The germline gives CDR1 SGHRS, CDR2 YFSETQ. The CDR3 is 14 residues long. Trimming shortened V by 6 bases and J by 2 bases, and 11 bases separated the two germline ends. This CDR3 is CASTTGSTNEKLFF. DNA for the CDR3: TGCGCCAGCACAACAGGGTCGACTAATGAAAAACTGTTTTTT.